The rows below give T cell receptor beta chains drawn from one sample of a study of T cell responses to AZD1222 COVID-19 vaccine. Assay used: immunoSEQ multiplex PCR; TCRdb lists only in-frame clones, some missing. The sample contains around 99,000 clones, 70% to 90% of which appear only once. Here the sequenced sample was peripheral blood, taken 28 days after the second AZD1222 dose. Receptors originate from an adult who received the AZD1222 COVID-19 vaccine. Both conserved end residues are trimmed from each CDR3.

J gene	V gene	CDR3 protein
TRBJ2-7	TRBV9	ASSAGGTPTYEQY
TRBJ2-1	TRBV4-3	ASSQRAYSYNEQF
TRBJ2-7	TRBV7-9	ASSPGTGRSYEQY
TRBJ1-2	TRBV11-2	ASSLPRGVGYT
TRBJ1-1	TRBV5-1	ASAQLTGEAEAF
TRBJ1-2	TRBV15	ATSRDQTSSRNGYT
TRBJ2-1	TRBV13	ASSLPMGSEQF
TRBJ2-7	TRBV7-8	ASSLEAGQPYEQY
TRBJ1-6	TRBV7-3	ASSLDREGSPLH
TRBJ1-5	TRBV29-1	SASSGAQGQPQH
TRBJ2-3	TRBV5-1	ASSPGTGLDTQY
TRBJ1-5	TRBV5-1	ASSFGQGNQPQH
TRBJ2-3	TRBV5-6	ASSRRVSTDTQY